The clone carrying this T cell receptor (beta chain) was recorded a few times. Its specificity is unknown. Molecular-barcoded quantitative 5'-RACE produced these TCR beta libraries. MiXCR, run by TCRdb on the 5' RACE reads, gives a single entry per CDR3 protein. Here the sample spans roughly 440,000 distinct CDR3 sequences, over 15% being singletons. The sample belongs to a study of CD8 T cells in ankylosing spondylitis. CDR1 LGHDT and CDR2 YNNKEL come from the germline V gene (reference sequence). The CDR3 has 13 amino acids. With 4 bases removed from V and 4 bases from J, the gap between germline ends came to 10 bases. The study, taken as a whole, reports: Seemingly characteristic of ankylosing spondylitis blood was a TCR beta motif consisting of about 8 highly homologous variants. Disease-associated clones were reportedly significantly overrepresented in matched ankylosing spondylitis synovial fluid. Disease-associated clones were CD8+ and fairly uncommon in peripheral blood.

What was sequenced was blood, either unsorted or a sorted T cell fraction (not recorded which). The clonotype originates from a male donor with ankylosing spondylitis. V and J are TRBV3-1 and TRBJ2-5; no reliable D call. This CDR3 is CASSRSYRETQYF. The CDR3 DNA sequence: TGTGCCAGCAGCCGCTCATACAGAGAGACCCAGTACTTC.